This T cell receptor (beta chain) appears in the sequencing data of a study of OX40 agonist ivuxolimab in advanced cancers. As for the study in general: In this trial design, patients received ivuxolimab intravenously at 0.01 to 10 mg/kg every 2 weeks.

Germline CDR1 MNHNS, CDR2 SASEGT. The CDR3 is made up of 13 amino acids. Between the trimmed V and J ends, which lost 5 bases and 4 bases, there was a span of 8 bases. Assay used: immunoSEQ multiplex PCR; TCRdb lists only in-frame clones, some missing. The sample has 92,000 or so clones, 85% to 90% seen once; the top ten hold around 7%. Concerning this clone: Its antigen is as yet unknown.

General study results and limits: The antigens recognized by the expanded peripheral T cells, that is their antigen specificity, were not determined. The CD4+ and CD8+ T cells in the blood had expanded clonally by week 6 at 0.1 to 3.0 mg/kg.

The sequences come from CD4+ or CD8+ T cells sorted from blood, collected in a trial of the OX40 agonist ivuxolimab. The receptor's source is an adult with an advanced solid tumor such as melanoma, head and neck, liver or kidney cancer. This chain connects TRBV6-1 to TRBJ2-2; tentative D call: TRBD1 (6 bases). CDR3 sequence: CASSSQGTGELFF. In DNA form, the CDR3 reads TGTGCCAGCAGTTCACAGGGCACCGGGGAGCTGTTTTTT.